This passage covers 15 T cell receptor beta chains from one sample sequenced in a study of cytomegalovirus exposure and HLA in healthy donors. Amplification used 60 Vbeta primers and 13 Jbeta primers. The assay was immunoSEQ multiplex PCR, and TCRdb's table has in-frame clones only and misses some. The sample has approximately 140,000 clones, roughly three fifths seen once. Source material: PBMCs. Receptor source: a woman aged 55-69 years in good health and CMV-seronegative.

This clone came up a few times. The chain uses TRBV7-3 and TRBJ2-7; D might be TRBD2 (5 bases). CDR1 is SGHTA, CDR2 FQGTGA, per germline. V dropped 4 bases and J dropped 10 bases, with 20 bases sitting between them. This CDR3 spans 14 amino acids. CDR3 nucleotides: TGTGCCAGCAGCTCGAGGCCCCCGGGGATGGGTCAGTACTTC. It yields the protein CASSSRPPGMGQYF.

This clone was counted only a few times. The chain recombines TRBV9 with TRBJ1-2; D might be TRBD1 (6 bases). The CDR3 extends over 13 amino acids. The germline V gene encodes CDR1 SGDLS and CDR2 YYNGEE. Trimming removed 3 bases from V and 5 bases from J, with 11 bases in between. Here the CDR3 DNA reads TGTGCCAGCAGCGCGGACAGTAGGTATGGCTACACCTTC. It translates to CASSADSRYGYTF.

This chain connects TRBV9 to TRBJ1-4, with no clear D. Trimming took off 4 bases at V and 0 bases at J, with 10 bases between the two ends. CDR3 size: 15 residues. Germline loops: CDR1 SGDLS, CDR2 YYNGEE. The CDR3 spells CASSTSLSTNEKLFF. The CDR3 DNA follows: TGTGCCAGCAGCACTAGTCTCTCAACTAATGAAAAACTGTTTTTT.

The table lists this clone with a few counts. The chain carries TRBV2 and TRBJ2-1, with TRBD2 identical over 7 bases. Germline CDR1 reads SNHLY; CDR2 reads FYNNEI. With 7 bases clipped from V and 0 bases from J, the junction kept 6 bases outside the gene matches. The CDR3 length is 15 residues. The CDR3 nucleotides read TGTGCCAGCACTAGCGGTGTTAGCTCCTACAATGAGCAGTTCTTC. Translating gives CASTSGVSSYNEQFF.

This sequence joins TRBV27 and TRBJ1-2, with unresolved D. Germline loops: CDR1 MNHEY, CDR2 SMNVEV (reference sequence). The CDR3 is 14 amino acids. The V end was cut by 7 bases, the J end by 2 bases, with 14 bases between. CDR3: CASKRLAKNYGYTF. CDR3 DNA sequence: TGTGCCAGCAAGCGTTTGGCGAAAAACTATGGCTACACCTTC.

This clone was seen a handful of times. Other DNA sequences in this sample translate to the same CDR3. The genes are TRBV9 and TRBJ2-7, with TRBD2 matching 13 bases. The germline V gene encodes CDR1 SGDLS and CDR2 YYNGEE. After removal of 1 base from V and 2 bases from J, the junction contained 0 bases not matched to a gene. The CDR3 runs 15 residues. CDR3 residues: CASSVTSGGAYEQYF. CDR3 DNA: TGTGCCAGCAGCGTAACTAGCGGGGGGGCCTACGAGCAGTACTTC.

The chain is built from TRBV5-1 and TRBJ2-1; TRBD1 matches at 7 bases. V lost 6 bases, J lost 8 bases, and 8 bases stayed unmatched. The length of the CDR3 is 13 residues. The germline V gene has CDR1 SGHRS and CDR2 YFSETQ. Written as DNA, the CDR3 is TGCGCCAGCAAAAAGACAGGGTTCGATGAGCAGTTCTTC. Its protein product is CASKKTGFDEQFF.

Note on this clone: A much bigger clone sits one base away, suggesting this may be a read error. Other DNA sequences in this specimen translate into the identical CDR3. The chain joins TRBV5-1 to TRBJ2-1; D call uncertain. The length of the CDR3 is 14 residues. Trimming removed 2 bases at V and 4 bases at J, with 10 bases between. Germline lookup yields CDR1 SGHRS and CDR2 YFSETQ. The CDR3, as DNA: TGCGCCAGCAGCTTAAACAGCCCTTACAATGAGCAGTTCTTC. Protein: CASSLNSPYNEQFF.

This clone was picked up one time. The chain combines TRBV5-6 with TRBJ2-3; 10 bases match TRBD2. This CDR3 has 14 residues. The V and J ends lost 4 bases and 4 bases, in that order; junction bases with no gene match: 3. The V gene's germline CDR1 is SGHDT and CDR2 YYEEEE. CDR3 protein: CASSHGLAADTQYF. CDR3 nucleotides: TGTGCCAGCAGCCACGGACTAGCGGCAGATACGCAGTATTTT.

The chain employs TRBV10-3 and TRBJ2-5, with 7 bases aligning to TRBD1. This CDR3 is built from 15 residues. Germline V gene data show CDR1 as ENHRY and CDR2 as SYGVKD. The junction had 7 bases not matched to a gene; V was cut back by 2 bases and J by 4 bases. As DNA, the CDR3 is TGTGCCATCAGTGAGATTGGTAGGGGGCTAGAGACCCAGTACTTC. Amino acids: CAISEIGRGLETQYF.

As regards this clone: At one of its ends the junction is not consistent with the germline gene, which may arise from a read error. In DNA, the CDR3 is TGTTCCAGCAGCCTTAGGGAGCGGACAGTGAACACTGAAGCTTTCTTT. This sequence encodes CSSSLRERTVNTEAFF. V usage is TRBV7-9 and J usage is TRBJ1-1, with a weak D call TRBD1 (6 bases). Germline V gene data show CDR1 as SEHNR and CDR2 as FQNEAQ (reference sequence). This CDR3 is built from 16 residues.

This clone showed up just a few times. V usage is TRBV6-1 and J usage is TRBJ2-5, with 12 bases that match TRBD2. CDR3 length equals 15 residues. V lost 3 bases and J lost 5; bases outside the gene matches: 4. The germline V gene encodes CDR1 MNHNS and CDR2 SASEGT. In DNA, the CDR3 is TGTGCCAGCAGTGACAATCTAGCGGGAGGGGAGACCCAGTACTTC. Protein product: CASSDNLAGGETQYF.

The V and J genes are TRBV4-1 and TRBJ2-3, with TRBD1 matching over 8 bases. This CDR3 contains 20 residues. Germline CDR1 reads MGHRA; CDR2 reads YSYEKL. J gave up 0 bases and V 3 bases, and 17 bases lay outside the gene matches. The chain's CDR3 is CASSHAGTGGVPESTDTQYF. As DNA, the CDR3 is TGCGCCAGCAGCCATGCTGGGACAGGAGGCGTCCCCGAAAGCACAGATACGCAGTATTTT.

The V gene is TRBV27, the J gene TRBJ2-5; TRBD1 aligns across 8 bases. The germline gives CDR1 MNHEY, CDR2 SMNVEV (reference sequence). The J segment lost 4 bases and the V segment lost 5 bases, leaving 6 bases of the junction unmatched. There are 14 residues in the CDR3. CDR3 sequence (DNA): TGTGCCAGCAGTCCAGGGACAGGAGGAGAGACCCAGTACTTC. This codes for CASSPGTGGETQYF.

This chain uses TRBV4-2 with TRBJ2-7, with D possibly being TRBD2 (5 bases). CDR3 length equals 14 residues. The V and J ends lost 2 bases and 5 bases respectively, with 13 bases between them. Looked up from germline, CDR1 is LGHNA and CDR2 is YNFKEQ. CDR3 coding DNA: TGTGCCAGCAGCCAAATCGGGGTAACGGACGAGCAGTACTTC. The encoded protein is CASSQIGVTDEQYF.